This TCR beta chain appears in the sequencing data of a study of blood T cell repertoires in COVID-19. Study-wide context: Acute and convalescent COVID-19 samples came from the United States, Italy and Spain. Sample material is recorded as cDNA or gDNA derived from T cells, B-cell-depleted T cells, or PBMCs.

In the original processing: Estimation of nucleated cell counts relied on the amplification of reference gene primers. Clones were read by immunoSEQ multiplex PCR, and TCRdb kept only the in-frame ones, dropping some. That table gives V, J and clone size, and the DNA gave D and trimming. In the table there are approximately 300,000 clones, about 87% of which are singletons. This receptor was taken from a woman aged 25 to 39 who had recovered from COVID-19. Sequenced input: PBMCs or T cells enriched from blood (not recorded which).

This CDR3 reads CASSFRGSSYNEQFF. The CDR3 bases are TGTGCCAGCAGCTTCCGGGGGAGCTCCTACAATGAGCAGTTCTTC. The chain couples TRBV11-2 to TRBJ2-1; a weak D match, TRBD2 (6 bases). Per the germline V gene, CDR1 is SGHAT and CDR2 is FQNNGV. Trimming took off 3 bases at V and 0 bases at J, with 9 bases between the two ends. The CDR3 consists of 15 residues.